The sequence of this T cell receptor (beta chain) was determined in a study of CD8+CD57+ T cells in acquired aplastic anemia. Profiling that covered TCR beta VDJ and CDR3 relied on genomic DNA as its template. Each CDR3 protein is one row after TCRdb ran MiXCR on the reads. In the table there are 150,000 or so distinct CDR3 sequences, about 54% of which are singletons. This clonotype showed up just once. An expansion of CD8+CD57+ cells by flow cytometry had been shown in patients chosen for sequencing. This TCR was sampled from a human donor with aplastic anemia. Sequenced material: sorted CD4+, CD8+, or CD8+CD57+ T cells (not recorded which) from PBMCs.

CDR3 sequence: CASSLGGIQYF. The CDR3 DNA follows: TGTGCCAGCAGCCTGGGGGGTATTCAGTACTTC. The chain links TRBV7-9 to TRBJ2-4; perhaps TRBD2 as D (6 bases). The germline V gene has CDR1 SEHNR and CDR2 FQNEAQ (reference sequence). V lost 5 bases and J lost 10, with 9 bases in between. The CDR3 runs 11 residues.